What follows are 18 T cell receptor beta chains derived from one specimen sequenced in a study of beta chain features in type 1 diabetes. General study points: Shortening that was moderate but significant affected the TCRB CDR3s of Type 1 diabetes patients in all four CD4+ subsets.

The antigens for these receptors are not known. TCRB transcripts that were expressed got sequenced, as all of the isolated RNA had been reverse transcribed. The data were produced by immunoSEQ multiplex PCR, yet TCRdb's version contains in-frame clones alone and is incomplete. The table shows hundreds of thousands of clones, with 11% occurring only once. Sequencing used naive CD4+ T cells from blood. The receptors here all came from a man aged 25-45 years with type 1 diabetes.

This clone was counted between two and nine times. The chain joins TRBV6-6 to TRBJ2-7, with 10 nucleotides matching TRBD1. The CDR3 covers 14 residues. The junction had 3 bases not matched to a gene; V was cut back by 6 bases and J by 1 base. Germline V gene data show CDR1 as MNHNY and CDR2 as SVGAGI (reference sequence). The DNA for the CDR3 is TGTGCCAGCAGAGGACAGGGGGATTCCTACGAGCAGTACTTC. It is translated as CASRGQGDSYEQYF.

The chain uses TRBV12-5 and TRBJ2-3, with TRBD2 matching 10 bases. The CDR3 contains 17 residues. Trimming removed 2 bases from V and 5 bases from J; junction bases left unmatched: 10. Germline V gene lookup returns CDR1 LGHNT and CDR2 FRNRAP. CDR3 in DNA: TGTGCTAGTGGTTTGTTCCCACTAGCGGGGATCATAGATACGCAGTATTTT. Its translation: CASGLFPLAGIIDTQYF.

The chain couples TRBV6-5 to TRBJ1-2; 10 nucleotides line up with TRBD1. The germline V gene encodes CDR1 MNHEY and CDR2 SVGAGI. V dropped 5 bases and J dropped 1; count of bases not matched to a gene: 1. This CDR3 is built from 14 residues. CDR3 sequence (DNA): TGTGCCAGCAGTCGGACAGGGGGTAACTATGGCTACACCTTC. This gives the protein CASSRTGGNYGYTF.

The chain recombines TRBV5-6 with TRBJ1-5; tentative D call: TRBD1 (5 bases). Trimming cost V 4 bases and J 5 bases, with 19 bases left between them. Germline V gene data show CDR1 as SGHDT and CDR2 as YYEEEE. The CDR3 totals 16 residues. CDR3 region: CASSLLGGGTHQPQHF. CDR3 coding DNA: TGTGCCAGCAGCCTCCTGGGTGGGGGGACGCATCAGCCCCAGCATTTT.

The V gene is TRBV7-9, the J gene TRBJ1-2, with D unresolved. The CDR3 extends over 14 amino acids. Trimming removed 1 base from V and 3 bases from J, with 9 bases in between. Germline V gives CDR1 SEHNR, CDR2 FQNEAQ (reference sequence). Here the CDR3 DNA reads TGTGCCAGCAGCTTAGTTTCCCGGTACTATGGCTACACCTTC. Protein: CASSLVSRYYGYTF.

This clone occurred a few times. CDR3 in amino acids: CASSSQPGTYEQYF. CDR3 nucleotides: TGTGCCAGCTCATCCCAGCCAGGGACCTACGAGCAGTACTTC. The chain carries TRBV18 and TRBJ2-7; weak D call: TRBD1 (5 bases). The CDR3 contains 14 residues. V lost 5 bases and J 2 bases, leaving 13 bases between the germline ends. Germline V gene lookup returns CDR1 KGHSH and CDR2 LQKENI.

The chain couples TRBV7-8 to TRBJ2-7; D ambiguous. Germline loops: CDR1 SGHVS, CDR2 FQNEAQ. This CDR3 has 12 residues. Trimming shortened V by 5 bases and J by 2 bases, and 7 bases separated the two germline ends. CDR3 in DNA: TGTGCCAGCAGCCCCATCCCCTACGAGCAGTACTTC. Encoded protein: CASSPIPYEQYF.

This clone showed up just a few times. The rearrangement uses TRBV7-2 and TRBJ2-7; the D gene is possibly TRBD2 (6 bases). CDR1 SGHTA and CDR2 FQGNSA come from the germline V gene. V lost 1 base and J 5 bases, leaving 9 bases between the germline ends. This CDR3 has 13 residues. The CDR3 spells CASSLVREDEQYF. DNA for the CDR3: TGTGCCAGCAGCTTAGTAAGGGAGGACGAGCAGTACTTC.

This clone has more than one count but fewer than ten. The V and J genes are TRBV25-1 and TRBJ2-7, with 7 nucleotides matching TRBD1. V dropped 7 bases and J dropped 2; count of bases not matched to a gene: 8. The length of the CDR3 is 14 residues. Germline CDR1 and CDR2: MGHDK and SYGVNS. In DNA, the CDR3 is TGTGCCAGCACGCGACAGGGAAGGACCTACGAGCAGTACTTC. Translating it yields CASTRQGRTYEQYF.

This clone has more than one count but fewer than ten. This chain uses TRBV5-4 with TRBJ1-3; D perhaps matches TRBD1 (5 bases). CDR3 length: 13 amino acids. Germline loops: CDR1 SGHNT, CDR2 YYREEE (reference sequence). V lost 3 bases and J lost 8, with 12 bases in between. CDR3 coding DNA: TGTGCCAGCAGCTCGCAGGGAGGGTACACCATATATTTT. Translating it yields CASSSQGGYTIYF.

The table lists this clone with a few counts. The rearrangement links TRBV11-2 to TRBJ2-7; TRBD1 matches 9 bases. The CDR3 is 15 amino acids. Germline CDR1 reads SGHAT; CDR2 reads FQNNGV. After removal of 6 bases from V and 7 bases from J, the junction contained 13 bases not matched to a gene. The CDR3 nucleotides read TGTGCCAGCAGATCTCCCGGGACAGGGCGTAGGGAGCAGTACTTC. It translates to CASRSPGTGRREQYF.

The chain joins TRBV4-2 to TRBJ1-2; no definite D call. Germline loops: CDR1 LGHNA, CDR2 YNFKEQ. The CDR3 spans 13 residues. Trimming removed 0 bases at V and 8 bases at J, with 10 bases between. The CDR3 sequence: CASSQDEALGYTF. DNA for the CDR3: TGTGCCAGCAGCCAAGATGAGGCCCTCGGCTACACCTTC.

Only a few counts were recorded for this clone. This sequence joins TRBV29-1 and TRBJ1-1; no definite D call. V was shortened by 8 bases and J by 5 bases, with 15 bases between the two germline ends. There are 12 residues in the CDR3. CDR1 is SQVTM and CDR2 is ANQGSEA in the germline V gene. The CDR3 region is CSFKRAETEAFF. For the CDR3, the DNA is TGCAGCTTTAAGAGGGCAGAGACTGAAGCTTTCTTT.

This clone was seen only a few times. Other DNA sequences in the same sample also yield this CDR3. The chain carries TRBV18 and TRBJ2-1; D call uncertain. The CDR3 length is 12 residues. Trimming shortened V by 2 bases and J by 8 bases, and 7 bases separated the two germline ends. Germline CDR1 KGHSH, CDR2 LQKENI. CDR3 sequence (DNA): TGTGCCAGCTCACCAAGCCTACATGAGCAGTTCTTC. Translation gives CASSPSLHEQFF.

This clone was detected only a few times. The chain employs TRBV10-3 and TRBJ2-1, with a tentative D call TRBD1 (6 bases). Trimming took 6 bases from V and 6 from J, leaving 15 bases between them. Germline CDR1 ENHRY, CDR2 SYGVKD. The CDR3 covers 14 residues. The CDR3 DNA follows: TGTGCCATCAGAGGGGACACTCCGGTCAATGAGCAGTTCTTC. This sequence encodes CAIRGDTPVNEQFF.

V usage is TRBV5-1 and J usage is TRBJ2-5; a weak D match, TRBD1 (6 bases). Germline V lookup: CDR1 SGHRS, CDR2 YFSETQ. This CDR3 contains 12 residues. V gave up 4 bases and J gave up 4 bases, with 8 bases separating them. CDR3 DNA: TGCGCCAGCAGCCCCAGGGGAGAGACCCAGTACTTC. Amino acids: CASSPRGETQYF. Full variable domain (remainder filled in from reference TRBV5-1 and TRBJ2-5): KAGVTQTPRYLIKTRGQQVTLSCSPISGHRSVSWYQQTPGQGLQFLFEYFSETQRNKGNFPGRFSGRQFSNSRSEMNVSTLELGDSALYLCASSPRGETQYFGPGTRLLVL.

There are a few counts of this clone. V usage is TRBV5-1 and J usage is TRBJ2-5, with D tentatively TRBD1 (5 bases). The ends were cut back, 0 bases at V and 1 base at J, with 7 bases in the middle. From germline, CDR1 is SGHRS and CDR2 YFSETQ. The CDR3 is 14 residues long. The CDR3 DNA reads TGCGCCAGCAGCTTGGAGGGGTCCCAAGAGACCCAGTACTTC. This codes for CASSLEGSQETQYF. Combining the CDR3 with reference TRBV5-1 and TRBJ2-5 gives the whole variable domain KAGVTQTPRYLIKTRGQQVTLSCSPISGHRSVSWYQQTPGQGLQFLFEYFSETQRNKGNFPGRFSGRQFSNSRSEMNVSTLELGDSALYLCASSLEGSQETQYFGPGTRLLVL.

The chain joins TRBV7-9 to TRBJ2-3; TRBD2 matches 8 bases. Trimming removed 7 bases from V and 1 base from J; junction bases left unmatched: 10. The CDR3 is 16 amino acids. Germline CDR1 is SEHNR and CDR2 is FQNEAQ (reference sequence). CDR3 region: CASTRWRGARTDTQYF. The CDR3 DNA follows: TGTGCCAGCACCCGATGGCGGGGGGCTCGCACAGATACGCAGTATTTT.